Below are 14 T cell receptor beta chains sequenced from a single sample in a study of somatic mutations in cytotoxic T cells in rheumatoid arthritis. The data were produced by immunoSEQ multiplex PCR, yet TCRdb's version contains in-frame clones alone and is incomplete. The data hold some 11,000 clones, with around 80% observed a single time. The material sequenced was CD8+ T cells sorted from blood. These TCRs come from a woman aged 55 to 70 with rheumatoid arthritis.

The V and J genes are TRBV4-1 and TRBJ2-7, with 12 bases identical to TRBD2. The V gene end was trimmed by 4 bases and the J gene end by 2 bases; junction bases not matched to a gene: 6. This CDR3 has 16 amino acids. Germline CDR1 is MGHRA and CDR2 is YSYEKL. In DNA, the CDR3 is TGCGCCAGCAGCCGCCTGACTAGCGGGAGAACCTACGAGCAGTACTTC. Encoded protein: CASSRLTSGRTYEQYF.

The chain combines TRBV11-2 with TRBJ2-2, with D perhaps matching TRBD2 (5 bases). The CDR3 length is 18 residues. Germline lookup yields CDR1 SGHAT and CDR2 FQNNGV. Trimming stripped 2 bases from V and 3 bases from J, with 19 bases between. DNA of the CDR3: TGTGCCAGCAGCTTAAGGAGCCCGGGCGAGGGCTACACCGGGGAGCTGTTTTTT. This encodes CASSLRSPGEGYTGELFF.

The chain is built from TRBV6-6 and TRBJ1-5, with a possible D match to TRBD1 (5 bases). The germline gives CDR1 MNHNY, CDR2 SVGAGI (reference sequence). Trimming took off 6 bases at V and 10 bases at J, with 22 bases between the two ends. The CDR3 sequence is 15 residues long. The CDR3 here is CASSVGWGDPDPQHF. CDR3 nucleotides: TGTGCCAGCAGCGTGGGATGGGGGGACCCCGATCCCCAGCATTTT.

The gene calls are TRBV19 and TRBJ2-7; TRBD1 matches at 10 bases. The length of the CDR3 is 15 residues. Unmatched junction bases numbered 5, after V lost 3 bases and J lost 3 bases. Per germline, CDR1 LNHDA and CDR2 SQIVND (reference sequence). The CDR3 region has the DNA TGTGCCAGTAGTATCGGGACAGGGGAACACTACGAGCAGTACTTC. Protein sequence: CASSIGTGEHYEQYF.

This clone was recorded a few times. CDR3 sequence: CASAQAGGANEQFF. Here the CDR3 DNA reads TGTGCCAGCGCCCAAGCGGGAGGGGCCAATGAGCAGTTCTTC. This chain uses TRBV6-6 with TRBJ2-1; 10 nucleotides agree with TRBD2. CDR3 length equals 14 residues. V trimming: 8 bases; J trimming: 6 bases; junction bases outside the gene matches: 7. Germline-derived CDR1 and CDR2 are MNHNY and SVGAGI (reference sequence).

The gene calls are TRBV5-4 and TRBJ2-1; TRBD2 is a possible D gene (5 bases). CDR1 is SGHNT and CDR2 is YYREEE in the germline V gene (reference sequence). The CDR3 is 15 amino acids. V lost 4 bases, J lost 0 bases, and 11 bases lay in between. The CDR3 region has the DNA TGTGCCAGCAGCCCAGCGGTTGCCTCCTACAATGAGCAGTTCTTC. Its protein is CASSPAVASYNEQFF.

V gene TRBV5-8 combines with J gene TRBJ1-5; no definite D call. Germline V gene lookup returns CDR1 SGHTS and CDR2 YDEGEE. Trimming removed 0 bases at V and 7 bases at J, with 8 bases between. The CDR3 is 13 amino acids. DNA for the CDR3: TGTGCCAGCAGCTTGGGGGGAGGCCAGCCCCAGCATTTT. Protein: CASSLGGGQPQHF. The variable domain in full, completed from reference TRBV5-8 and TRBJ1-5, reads EAGVTQSPTHLIKTRGQQATLRCSPISGHTSVYWYQQALGLGLQFLLWYDEGEERNRGNFPPRFSGRQFPNYSSELNVNALELEDSALYLCASSLGGGQPQHFGDGTRLSIL.

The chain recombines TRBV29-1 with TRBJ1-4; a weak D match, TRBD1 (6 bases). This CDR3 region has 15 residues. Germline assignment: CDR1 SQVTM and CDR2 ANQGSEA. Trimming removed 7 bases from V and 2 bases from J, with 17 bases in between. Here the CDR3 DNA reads TGCAGCGCCGCCGCACACAGGGATACTAATGAAAAACTGTTTTTT. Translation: CSAAAHRDTNEKLFF.

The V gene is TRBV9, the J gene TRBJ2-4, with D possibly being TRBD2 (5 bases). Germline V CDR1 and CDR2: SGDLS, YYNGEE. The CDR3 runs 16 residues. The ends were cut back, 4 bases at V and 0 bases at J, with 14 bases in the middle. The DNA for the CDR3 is TGTGCCAGCAGCCCCCCTAAAGGACTAGCCAAAAACATTCAGTACTTC. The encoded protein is CASSPPKGLAKNIQYF.

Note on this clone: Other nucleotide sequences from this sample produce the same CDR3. CDR3 in amino acids: CASSPLAGPHQYEQYF. The CDR3 DNA sequence: TGTGCCAGCAGTCCTCTAGCGGGTCCTCATCAATACGAGCAGTACTTC. The chain couples TRBV28 to TRBJ2-7; TRBD2 matches at 8 bases. V was clipped by 5 bases and J by 4 bases; unmatched bases: 13. This CDR3 comprises 16 residues. The germline gives CDR1 MDHEN, CDR2 SYDVKM.

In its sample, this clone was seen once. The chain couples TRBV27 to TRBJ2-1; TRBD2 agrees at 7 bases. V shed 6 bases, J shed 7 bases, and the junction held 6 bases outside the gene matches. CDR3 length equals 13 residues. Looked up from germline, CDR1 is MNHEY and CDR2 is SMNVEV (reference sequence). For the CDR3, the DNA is TGTGCCAGCAGAATAGGAGCGGGAAATGAGCAGTTCTTC. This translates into CASRIGAGNEQFF.

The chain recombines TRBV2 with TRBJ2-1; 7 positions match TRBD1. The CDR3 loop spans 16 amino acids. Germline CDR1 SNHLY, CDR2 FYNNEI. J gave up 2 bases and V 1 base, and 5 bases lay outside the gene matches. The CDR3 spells CASSEGQGRPYNEQFF. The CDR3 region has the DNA TGTGCCAGCAGTGAAGGACAGGGTCGCCCCTACAATGAGCAGTTCTTC.

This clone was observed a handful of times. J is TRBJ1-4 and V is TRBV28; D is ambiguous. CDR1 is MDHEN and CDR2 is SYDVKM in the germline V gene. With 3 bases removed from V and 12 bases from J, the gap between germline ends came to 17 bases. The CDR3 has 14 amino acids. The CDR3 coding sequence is TGTGCCAGCAGTTTTATTATCGAGCTAGAGGAACTGTTTTTT. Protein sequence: CASSFIIELEELFF.

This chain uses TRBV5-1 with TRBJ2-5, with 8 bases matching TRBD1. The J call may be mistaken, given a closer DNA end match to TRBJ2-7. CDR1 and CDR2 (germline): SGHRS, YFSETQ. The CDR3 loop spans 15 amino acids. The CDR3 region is CASSLDRGPRAEQYF. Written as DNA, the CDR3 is TGCGCCAGCAGCTTAGACAGGGGTCCTCGGGCCGAGCAGTACTTC.